What follows describes a single TCR beta chain. Its antigen is unidentified. Through a sample-barcoded 5' primer and a J-beta primer mix, a second PCR was run for roughly 7 to 11 cycles. TCRdb reanalysed the 5' RACE reads using MiXCR and keeps one entry per CDR3 protein. The sample yields around 1,000,000 distinct CDR3 sequences, roughly a quarter seen once. This sample is drawn from a study of blood T cells in healthy people across ages. Germline V lookup: CDR1 DFQATT, CDR2 SNEGSKA (reference sequence). This CDR3 has 11 amino acids. Drawn from each donor were approximately 10 milliliters of peripheral blood. At least 7 million PBMCs were isolated per sample. Study-level results: Lack of knowledge of donor CMV status possibly confounded expanded clonotype changes.

This same sample was also taken into another study, of T cells of mothers and their children. That source reports: Sample barcodes and 2-4 random nucleotides were added by the M1S primer of the second PCR.

The sequencing sample was made of blood. The rearrangement links TRBV20-1 to TRBJ2-5; D uncertain. The J call could be wrong; TRBJ2-7 is a better fit for the DNA end. The sequence came from a girl aged 2-10 years in good health. The CDR3 DNA reads as TGCAGTGCTAGCACCAACTACGAGCAGTACTTC. Translating it yields CSASTNYEQYF.